This T cell receptor (beta chain) originates from a study of T cell responses to AZD1222 COVID-19 vaccine. Germline V gene data show CDR1 as MNHEY and CDR2 as SVGAGI. The CDR3 is 15 amino acids. V dropped 6 bases and J dropped 0; count of bases not matched to a gene: 5. Clones were sequenced by immunoSEQ multiplex PCR, and TCRdb holds only the in-frame ones, with some missing. The table has 100,000 to 150,000 clones, 86% seen once. Study-level points and caveats: The donors showed a predominance of white British ancestry and of females, with possible underestimation of clonal diversity.

Regarding this clone: What it binds is not known.

This clonotype was sampled from an adult in good health. The rearrangement links TRBV6-5 to TRBJ1-5; 7 bases map to TRBD1. This specimen was peripheral blood, taken on day 0 of AZD1222 vaccination. The CDR3 spells CASRPGTVSNQPQHF. For the CDR3, the DNA is TGTGCCAGCAGACCCGGGACAGTTAGCAATCAGCCCCAGCATTTT.